The clone carrying this T cell receptor beta chain turned up a few times. Its antigen is not known. Time point denoted: patch test 1, 2 weeks after DPC sensitization. Treatment meaning: therapeutic diphenylcyclopropenone sensitization with weekly scalp DPC. TCRdb reprocessed the RACE reads via MiXCR and lists one record per CDR3 protein. Counted here are around 300,000 distinct CDR3 sequences, about 7% occurring once; the ten biggest clones make up more than 7%. The data were obtained in a study of human T cells and chemical hapten exposure. Study as a whole: Diphenylcyclopropenone was administered weekly to the scalp of patients throughout the approximately 23-week study. Overall study findings and caveats: TCRs exceeding a frequency of 1 in 1000 stayed unchanged under DPC sensitization.

The TCR comes from a woman aged 18-29 years with alopecia areata. Some clones in this sample may be carry-over from other donors' samples. Sequencing was performed on whole blood, taken in connection with sensitization to the hapten diphenylcyclopropenone (DPC).

The DNA for the CDR3 is TGTGCCAGCAGTTACTGGCCTTCTGGAAACACCATATATTTT. Protein: CASSYWPSGNTIYF. The rearrangement links TRBV6-6 to TRBJ1-3, with D unresolved. CDR1 is MNHNY, CDR2 SVGAGI, per germline (reference sequence). V dropped 1 base and J dropped 1 base, with 5 bases sitting between them. This CDR3 is built from 14 residues.